This TCR beta chain comes out of a study of cytomegalovirus exposure and HLA in healthy donors (dated by TCRdb to about 2017). A note on the overall study: In an earlier analysis of around 540 of the donors, less than 350 Gb of sequence data and 117 million unique TCR beta sequences from some 170 million T cells were reported. Alongside the repertoire data, information on donor age, sex, ethnicity and CMV serostatus was compiled. An earlier analysis of 450 to 750 of the donors used high-throughput TCR beta sequencing to judge whether each TCR beta V gene segment behaved as functional or pseudogenic. All discovery cohort repertoires had been generated using a single sequencing platform. Rather than drawing on any new phenotypic data, the later analysis identified candidate immune exposures from TCR beta sequences and the way those sequences occurred across donors. Four or five DR-DQ haplotypes were handled as single units for association and clustering because linkage in the cohort was strong. Approximately 310 gigabases of sequencing data and tens of millions of unique TCR sequences were included in an early release covering 550 to 800 HLA-typed donors. High-throughput TCR immunosequencing, statistical association of individual TCRs with disease status, and machine learning were combined to predict cytomegalovirus infection status. Of the roughly 420 genotyped donors, 70% to 90% were placed in the genetic ancestry cluster associated with self-reported Caucasian donors. Across 300 to 500 genotyped donors of the cohort, an average of approximately 240,000 unique TCR beta nucleotide sequences per donor were sequenced, and 15% to 20% of those sequences were non-productive. Genome-wide SNP genotypes for about 60% of the 666 donors were used in a later genetic analysis, which treated that subset as a discovery cohort. The study was designed to test whether signatures of past pathogen exposure could be identified by cataloging public T cell receptors. In addition to the first cohort of 666 subjects, a separate validation cohort of 130 or so different subjects was used. Typing coverage varied by locus: about 620-640 donors for A, B, C, DRB1 and DQB1; under 550 for DQA1; about 600 for DPA1; 450 to 480 for DPB1. Using immunosequencing, the study profiled T cell repertoires from around 670 subjects and related those repertoires to cytomegalovirus serostatus. HLA typing included class I and class II loci at four-digit resolution. A later analysis re-analyzed previously published TCR beta repertoires from roughly 690 donors and added high-resolution HLA genotyping to study TCR occurrence patterns.

The study at large found these results: V-gene and J-gene trimming of TCR beta chains was associated with a missense DCLRE1C variant in a later genetic analysis, and the association was replicated in an independent cohort. In a later analysis, the rate of TCR association differed among HLA loci, with DRB1 alleles having the most associated TCRs and HLA-C alleles having the fewest. Some IMGT-functional V segments, including TRBV6-2 and TRBV6-3, could not be told apart with the 87-base-pair reads, so those segments were excluded. It was suggested by the authors that the approach could potentially be generalized to other disease states and immunological phenotypes. In vitro tests confirmed that a few of the cytomegalovirus-associated TCR beta chains recognize cytomegalovirus antigens. In both the original and validation cohorts, the classifier was reported to diagnose cytomegalovirus status with high specificity and sensitivity. About 17 rarely observed V segments, including chromosome 9 orphons, were excluded from the earlier analysis of approximately 500 of the donors because counts were too low. Compared with equally common non-associated chains, HLA-associated TCR beta chains in a later analysis were more clonally expanded and had lower generation probabilities. Presence/absence analyses assumed roughly uniform sequencing depth across donors, an assumption that may not hold. While some public TCRs were present in many individuals, most TCR sequences turned up only very rarely across donors. According to a later genetic analysis, donors in an Asian-associated ancestry cluster had fewer N-insertions in productive TCRs than the approximately 700-donor mean. Strong co-occurrence of HLA alleles, especially DR and DQ, made assigning TCR associations to individual alleles difficult. Because some donors lacked HLA typing at each locus, the association tests relied only on the typed subset. Immune exposure information for the cohort was limited to CMV serostatus. A later analysis found that most CMV-associated TCR beta chains appeared HLA-restricted, with HLA associations seemingly driven largely by CMV exposure. An earlier analysis of some 590 of the donors showed that most TCR beta V segments appeared in productive rearrangements either about 87% or about 30% of the time, which broadly matched IMGT annotations. Only TCR beta chains were sequenced in this cohort, and the absence of alpha or paired-chain data limited detectable features. Specific HLA alleles were associated with 15,000 to 20,000 TCR beta sequences at a false discovery rate of 0.05 in a later analysis. A further reported finding was that TCR beta sequences accurately predicted the HLA-A and HLA-B alleles for most subjects in the first cohort. According to a later analysis, parvovirus B19, influenza, CMV and Epstein-Barr virus appeared linked to several top co-occurrence clusters. A group of highly shared sequence variants was considered likely to be a technical artifact of the sequencing pipeline. In the study, about 150 TCR beta chains were listed as associated with cytomegalovirus. Linkage disequilibrium might explain the correlated functional status among segregating V segments, but an unknown experimental factor could not be ruled out.

As regards this clone: Its specific antigen is unknown. It has no much larger one-base neighbor in the sample; base qualities were not kept.

The cohort was made up of about 610 healthy bone marrow donors. Cohort members were all nominally healthy when sampled, although unrecorded immune exposures were likely present. The donor tested CMV seropositive and was one of the 289 seropositive cohort members. Each donor provided a peripheral blood sample, and peripheral blood mononuclear cells were used for TCR beta sequencing. The Qiagen DNeasy Blood Extraction Kit was used to extract genomic DNA from the blood cell samples. The protocol used for the library was the immunoSEQ multiplex PCR assay. For the multiplex PCR, a mixture combining 60 forward primers for TCR Vbeta segments and 13 reverse primers for TCR Jbeta segments was used. The CDR3 region of rearranged TCR beta genes was amplified from genomic DNA with a multiplex PCR assay. On the Illumina HiSeq System, the amplified TCR beta libraries were sequenced as 87-base-pair reads. The original pipeline was this. A later analysis tallied tens of millions of unique TCR beta chains across the approximately 670 repertoires, and about 12 million of those chains were shared by two or more donors. To remove PCR and sequencing errors, raw reads were error-corrected and collapsed into unique sequences using a nearest-neighbor algorithm that merged closely related sequences. To assign V, D and J gene segments, CDR3 sequences were aligned to IMGT reference sequences. For a sequence to be retained, at least a six-nucleotide match to both a V gene segment and a J gene segment was required. A rearrangement counted as productive if the CDR3 had no stop codons and remained in frame with V and J, and every other rearrangement counted as non-productive. Following IMGT convention, CDR3 was defined as the stretch from the second conserved V-encoded cysteine up to the conserved J-encoded phenylalanine. The earlier analysis of roughly 590 of the donors excluded any sequence lacking an unambiguous match to a single V gene segment. In an earlier analysis of 587 of the donors, V segments were called functional above 56.7% productive rearrangements and were called segregating when the between-donor standard deviation exceeded 5%. To diagnose cytomegalovirus status from the catalog of TCR beta chain sequences, a statistical classification framework was built. V and J gene assignment, in a later analysis, came from comparing TCR nucleotide sequences with IMGT/GENE-DB human TR gene sequences. In a later analysis, CDR3 sequences and most-parsimonious VDJ recombination scenarios were assigned using the TCRdist pipeline. In a later analysis, each TCR beta chain was defined by its CDR3 amino acid sequence together with its V-gene family, and reads lacking a unique V-gene family were excluded. As a way to deal with suspected cross-contamination and a sequencing artifact, a later analysis dropped 500 to 700 nucleotide sequences that were highly shared and had low generation probability. In a later analysis, a clonal expansion index was calculated for each public chain from normalized within-repertoire ranks of inferred template counts. In a later analysis, generation probabilities were computed with a VDJ recombination model fitted to out-of-frame rearrangements, and the resulting probabilities were checked against IGoR. Hypergeometric tests were used in a later analysis to score TCR-TCR, TCR-HLA and TCR-CMV co-occurrence, with a repertoire-size bias correction applied to the TCR pairs. To estimate false discovery rates, a later analysis permuted the HLA or CMV assignments 20 times. A later analysis grouped co-occurring TCRs with DBSCAN, adding TCRdist sequence similarity when clustering within HLA-allele-positive subsets. Repertoires with fewer than 30,000 or more than 120,000 public chains, plus five repertoires with anomalous nucleotide sharing, were excluded from co-occurrence clustering. TCRdb took over this immuneACCESS table, retaining in-frame rearrangements with V and J assigned. Such tables are incomplete; in checked studies, under half of the missing clones stem from an unresolved V gene, and the remainder is unexplained. V, J and clone size reflect that table, while D and trimming were determined from the DNA. Counted in this sample were about 130,000 clones; about 74% of them appeared once. The ten largest clones take up roughly 6% of the sample.

Via the germline V gene, CDR1 is SGHRS and CDR2 YFSETQ. The CDR3 contains 13 residues, cysteine and phenylalanine counted. Only the CDR3 region is kept as DNA, spanning 39 bases read in frame from base 1. Germline trimming amounts to 0 bases on V and 4 bases on J, with 0 as the count of junction bases outside the gene matches. Material: PBMCs. This sequence was found in a woman between 50 and 59 years old in good health and CMV-seropositive. The V and J genes are TRBV5-1 and TRBJ2-7; TRBD1 matches 8 bases in the middle. The DNA sequence reads TGCGCCAGCAGCTTGGGGGACAGGTACGAGCAGTACTTC. Its protein reads: CASSLGDRYEQYF.